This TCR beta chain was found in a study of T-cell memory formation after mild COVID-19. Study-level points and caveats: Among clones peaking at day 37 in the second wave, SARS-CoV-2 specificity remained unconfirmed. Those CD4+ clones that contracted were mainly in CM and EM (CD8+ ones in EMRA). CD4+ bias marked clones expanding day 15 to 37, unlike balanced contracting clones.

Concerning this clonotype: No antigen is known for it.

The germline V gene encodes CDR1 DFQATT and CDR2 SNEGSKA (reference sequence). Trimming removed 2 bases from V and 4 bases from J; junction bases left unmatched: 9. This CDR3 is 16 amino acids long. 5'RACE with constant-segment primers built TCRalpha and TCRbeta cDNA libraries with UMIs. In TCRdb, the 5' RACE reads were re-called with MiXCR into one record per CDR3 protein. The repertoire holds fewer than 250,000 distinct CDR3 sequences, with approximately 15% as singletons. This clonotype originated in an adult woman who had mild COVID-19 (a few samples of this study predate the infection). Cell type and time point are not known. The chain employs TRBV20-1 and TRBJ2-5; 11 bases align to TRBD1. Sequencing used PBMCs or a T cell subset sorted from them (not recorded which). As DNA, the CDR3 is TGCAGTGCTAGACGTACGTCCGGGACAGGGGGAGAGACCCAGTACTTC. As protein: CSARRTSGTGGETQYF.